This T cell receptor beta chain was profiled in a study of blood T cell repertoires in COVID-19. Participant-reported clinical history was the basis for cohort assignment. This CDR3 has 13 amino acids. The ends were cut back, 2 bases at V and 4 bases at J, with 9 bases in the middle. CDR1 and CDR2 from the germline V gene are MNHEY and SVGEGT. Using immunoSEQ multiplex PCR, the repertoire was profiled, and TCRdb retains in-frame clones only, with some absent. Of approximately 280,000 clones listed, 70% to 90% are singletons. The V and J genes are TRBV6-2 or TRBV6-3 and TRBJ2-7; D gene ambiguous. The receptor was derived from a woman between 40 and 50 years old who had recovered from COVID-19. The sample taken for sequencing was PBMCs or T cells enriched from blood (not recorded which). The CDR3 sequence: CASSYSGEYEQYF. Written as DNA, the CDR3 is TGTGCCAGCAGTTACAGTGGAGAGTACGAGCAGTACTTC.